This T cell receptor beta chain came from a study of human thymus T cells (dated by TCRdb to about 2020). Background on the whole study: The study characterized TCR alpha and beta repertoires from under 10 infant thymus samples and a few related peripheral blood samples. The cohort included six male and two female infants, with donor ages spanning 7 to 244 days.

The immunoSEQ multiplex PCR assay was used to amplify the TCRB and TCRAD loci from a standardized quantity of quality-controlled genomic DNA. The amplicons covered the V(D)J region and were long enough to include the CDR3 and to identify the V and J genes. Amplicon sequencing was performed on an Illumina platform through the commercial immunoSEQ service. As for the original processing: Corrections for primer bias and sequencing errors followed previously described methods, while TCRAD and TCRB definitions were based on the IMGT database. Analysis of the repertoires was done with immunoSEQ Analyzer 3.0 and VDJTools and included basic statistics, V/J segment usage, diversity estimates, rarefaction and pairwise overlap. To estimate diversity, the Chao1, ChaoE, Efron-Thisted, Shannon and inverse Simpson indices were applied, and diversity was also estimated on datasets down-sampled to the smallest sample. Repertoire overlap was determined by strict matching of CDR3 nucleotide sequence, V gene and J gene, and Jaccard-based multidimensional scaling clustering was applied. Entries here come from immuneACCESS through TCRdb and include only in-frame sequences with V and J called. Some clones fail to appear in such tables; in the studies checked, an unresolved V gene covers under half of the shortfall, and the cause of the remainder is unknown. The D gene and trimming were derived from the DNA, and the V and J assignments and clone size from that table. For this sample the table gives under 150,000 clones, of which 90% to 95% were detected only once. Clones ranked in the top ten supply less than 0.03% of the sample.

Thymus tissue was collected as surgical resects that were removed during corrective cardiac surgery. The donors were immunologically healthy infants in Finland who had open corrective cardiac surgery for congenital heart defects. Thymocytes were mechanically released from the tissue and were stored as pellets of roughly 9.5-34 million cells at -70 degrees C. A QIAsymphony instrument was used to extract genomic DNA from the frozen cell pellets. What the authors observed across the whole study: Both the thymic and the peripheral blood repertoires appeared to show biased V and J gene segment usage. On average, thymus samples yielded about 730,000 unique TCRB clonotypes, whereas blood samples yielded around 88,000. Highly overlapping thymic TCR repertoires among unrelated individuals were reported in the related research.

Comments on this clone: The clone's antigen remains unknown. Base qualities are not recorded, but no much larger clone differs from it by a single base.

Its CDR3 holds 15 amino acids, cysteine through phenylalanine. Here the CDR3 DNA is all that survives: 45 bases in frame from base 1. Per the germline V gene, SGHTA is the CDR1 and FQGNSA is the CDR2. Trimming at the junction amounts to 3 bases on V and 0 bases on J, and the germline ends lie 12 bases apart. The V and J segments used are TRBV7-2 and TRBJ2-7; the D gene is perhaps TRBD1, on 6 matching bases. Specimen: thymus tissue. This TCR derives from a boy younger than two with a congenital heart defect but otherwise immunologically healthy. The CDR3 sequence is CASSFLPGHSYEQYF. The DNA sequence is as follows: TGTGCCAGCAGCTTCCTTCCGGGACACTCCTACGAGCAGTACTTC.